Listed below are T cell receptor beta chains from one sample, sequenced in a study of spatial heterogeneity in lung cancer. TCRdb independently ran MiXCR on the 5' RACE reads; one entry per CDR3 protein. This table has some 4,100 distinct CDR3 sequences, 8.5% appearing once. Sequences were derived from lung tumor tissue, sampled at surgery. The receptors shown here come from a male donor with early-stage non-small cell lung cancer. The CDR3 runs from the conserved cysteine through the conserved F or W.

j_call v_call cdr3_aa
TRBJ2-5 TRBV19 CASSKTGPPGTQYF
TRBJ2-1 TRBV5-1 CASSLNYNEQFF
TRBJ2-2 TRBV11-2 CASSTGGAARVTGELFF
TRBJ1-4 TRBV7-2 CASSFPTTNEKLFF
TRBJ1-1 TRBV29-1 CSVGAGLSTEAFF
TRBJ2-1 TRBV18 CASSPGAPSSYNEQFF
TRBJ1-2 TRBV27 CASSLTDRDGYTF
TRBJ1-2 TRBV5-4 CASSWVGGYTF
TRBJ2-7 TRBV6-2/TRBV6-3 CASSYQGGTYEQYF
TRBJ2-7 TRBV7-2 CASSPHPGEAYEQYF
TRBJ2-5 TRBV27 CATSAGGGKTQYF
TRBJ2-7 TRBV6-4 CASSDTRRVDEQYF
TRBJ2-3 TRBV5-1 CASSQMGTDTQYF
TRBJ1-4 TRBV5-4 CASSLAGAKEKLFF
TRBJ2-2 TRBV5-1 CASSFTGWNTGELFF
TRBJ1-5 TRBV29-1 CSDESGTENNQPQHF
TRBJ1-4 TRBV4-3 CASSQGGSGEKLFF
TRBJ1-2 TRBV6-5 CASSPLSTVSYGYTF
TRBJ1-1 TRBV6-5 CASSYSDRGQGAFF
TRBJ2-3 TRBV6-1 CASSLTGRPADTQYF
TRBJ2-5 TRBV20-1 CSGGTVQETQYF
TRBJ2-5 TRBV5-1 CASKAGQETQYF